These 12 T cell receptor beta chains came from one sample sequenced in a study of T cell responses to AZD1222 COVID-19 vaccine. This table comes from immunoSEQ multiplex PCR, and its TCRdb copy is limited to in-frame clones, with some not included. Found here are about 97,000 clones, roughly 84% of them singletons; the top ten hold about 1.5%. The material was peripheral blood, obtained on day 0 of AZD1222 vaccination. The origin of the receptors is an adult in good health.

This clone was observed a single time. The chain recombines TRBV7-9 with TRBJ1-2; D remains unclear. The CDR3 extends over 18 amino acids. V was trimmed by 3 bases and J by 7 bases, leaving 27 bases between them. Germline-derived CDR1 and CDR2 are SEHNR and FQNEAQ (reference sequence). This CDR3 is CASSFNGVERRRGGGYTF. The CDR3, as DNA: TGTGCCAGCAGCTTTAATGGTGTCGAGCGGAGAAGAGGTGGTGGCTACACCTTC.

V gene TRBV7-9 combines with J gene TRBJ1-5; D may be TRBD1 (6 bases). From germline, CDR1 is SEHNR and CDR2 FQNEAQ (reference sequence). The V end was cut by 1 base, the J end by 5 bases, with 15 bases between. The CDR3 sequence is 16 residues long. CDR3 amino acids: CASSLVTGGADQPQHF. CDR3 nucleotides: TGTGCCAGCAGCTTAGTTACTGGGGGCGCGGATCAGCCCCAGCATTTT.

The chain has TRBV25-1 and TRBJ2-1; a possible D gene is TRBD1 (5 bases). Germline V gene data show CDR1 as MGHDK and CDR2 as SYGVNS. V lost 7 bases and J lost 8, with 9 bases in between. The CDR3 spans 11 residues. This CDR3 is CASNRGDEQFF. The DNA for the CDR3 is TGTGCCAGCAATAGGGGCGATGAGCAGTTCTTC.

This clone has just a few counts. The V and J genes are TRBV3-1 (or the pseudogene TRBV3-2) and TRBJ1-3; no definite D call. The CDR3 extends over 14 amino acids. Trimming pared 1 base from V and 3 bases from J, leaving 7 bases between. Germline values: CDR1 LGHDT, CDR2 YNNKEL (reference sequence). The CDR3 sequence is CASSQVLVGNTIYF. In DNA, the CDR3 is TGTGCCAGCAGCCAAGTTTTAGTTGGAAACACCATATATTTT.

There are a few counts of this clone. The V call is TRBV9, the J call TRBJ1-1, with D hard to call. V lost 0 bases to trimming and J lost 0 bases, with 9 bases between them. CDR1 SGDLS and CDR2 YYNGEE come from the germline V gene. There are 15 residues in the CDR3. CDR3 sequence reads: CASSVDGRMNTEAFF. CDR3 in DNA: TGTGCCAGCAGCGTAGATGGCAGAATGAACACTGAAGCTTTCTTT.

The chain links TRBV5-1 to TRBJ2-6; perhaps TRBD2 as D (5 bases). The germline CDR1 and CDR2 sequences are SGHRS and YFSETQ. V was clipped by 0 bases and J by 4 bases, with 11 bases between them. This CDR3 contains 16 residues. CDR3 sequence reads: CASSLARTGGANVLTF. CDR3 DNA: TGCGCCAGCAGCTTGGCTCGGACGGGGGGGGCCAACGTCCTGACTTTC.

The gene calls are TRBV30 and TRBJ1-2; TRBD1 matches 7 bases. CDR3 size: 12 residues. Germline V CDR1 and CDR2: GTSNPN, SVGIG (reference sequence). J was trimmed by 2 bases and V by 7 bases; bases with no gene match: 4. CDR3 DNA: TGTGCCTCCTACAGGGGCAACTATGGCTACACCTTC. Amino acids: CASYRGNYGYTF.

The chain carries TRBV19 and TRBJ2-2; 7 bases fit TRBD1. V lost 10 bases to trimming and J lost 4 bases; unmatched junction nucleotides: 15. The CDR3 is 16 amino acids. Looked up from germline, CDR1 is LNHDA and CDR2 is SQIVND (reference sequence). The CDR3 region is CAIPLRDRRATGELFF. DNA for the CDR3: TGTGCCATTCCTCTCCGGGACAGAAGAGCCACCGGGGAGCTGTTTTTT.

This sequence joins TRBV19 and TRBJ1-1, with 8 bases identical to TRBD1. CDR1 LNHDA and CDR2 SQIVND come from the germline V gene (reference sequence). The CDR3 is made up of 13 amino acids. Unmatched junction bases numbered 3, after V lost 4 bases and J lost 5 bases. The CDR3 region has the DNA TGTGCCAGTAGTACAGGGGGCTCGACTGAAGCTTTCTTT. Protein product: CASSTGGSTEAFF.

The rearrangement links TRBV6-5 to TRBJ1-1; D is perhaps TRBD1 (5 bases). Trimming pared 4 bases from V and 11 bases from J, leaving 17 bases between. The CDR3 length is 13 residues. Germline CDR1 reads MNHEY; CDR2 reads SVGAGI. Here the CDR3 reads CASSLGHRRVAFF. The CDR3 nucleotides are TGTGCCAGCAGTTTGGGGCATCGGCGGGTGGCTTTCTTT.

The chain has TRBV28 and TRBJ1-5; D not certain. Trimming left V 3 bases short and J 3 bases short, with 9 bases between. The CDR3 runs to 14 residues. Germline CDR1 is MDHEN and CDR2 is SYDVKM. CDR3 nucleotide sequence: TGTGCCAGCAGTTTCACGGTTGACAATCAGCCCCAGCATTTT. This encodes CASSFTVDNQPQHF.

The chain has TRBV9 and TRBJ2-7, with TRBD2 identical over 10 bases. The CDR3 runs 16 residues. With V trimmed by 3 bases and J by 2 bases, 8 bases remained unmatched. The germline V gene encodes CDR1 SGDLS and CDR2 YYNGEE. CDR3 DNA: TGTGCCAGCAGCGCCTCAACTAGCGGGGTAACCTACGAGCAGTACTTC. It yields the protein CASSASTSGVTYEQYF.